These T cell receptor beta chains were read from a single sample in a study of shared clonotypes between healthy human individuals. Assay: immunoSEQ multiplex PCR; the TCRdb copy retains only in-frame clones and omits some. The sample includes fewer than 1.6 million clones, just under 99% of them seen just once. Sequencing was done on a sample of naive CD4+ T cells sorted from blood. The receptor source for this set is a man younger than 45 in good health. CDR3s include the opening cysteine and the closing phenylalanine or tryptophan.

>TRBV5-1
CASSLVGEGYGYTF
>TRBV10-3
CAIQGLGEQYF
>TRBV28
CASSSPPPLWETQYF
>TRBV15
CATSRDGRGSYNEQFF
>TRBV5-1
CASGPGQGSEQYF
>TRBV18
CASSPPFRQKNIQYF
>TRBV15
CATNGQGKETQYF
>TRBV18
CASSPSVSYNEQFF
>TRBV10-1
CASSRGLAGEAKNIQYF
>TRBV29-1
CSVTPGLSTYEQYF
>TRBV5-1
CASSFGPRGGSSYNEQFF
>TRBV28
CASSFRAREQYF
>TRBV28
CASSSWLRTYEQYF
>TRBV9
CASSVGTPKPGELFF
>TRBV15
CATSLTGNTDTQYF
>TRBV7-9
CASSLAQSGAHQPQHF
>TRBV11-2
CASSLRQGMPTDTQYF
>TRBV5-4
CASSLPGPLGGKEKLFF
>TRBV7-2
CASSTGPGTANYGYTF
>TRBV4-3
CASSQDLQTSGASSYNEQFF
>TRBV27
CASSPRGGLLDGYTF
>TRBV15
CATSSRTDWDTQYF
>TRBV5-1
CASSLARVLANYNEQFF
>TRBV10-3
CAISDFGRGQGGEKLFF
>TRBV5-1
CASSSTGYGSGANVLTF
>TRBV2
CASSERTGGEQFF
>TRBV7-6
CASSLLISGNSVGELFF
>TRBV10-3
CAIRSDTGNTIYF
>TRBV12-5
CASGLGTVQETQYF
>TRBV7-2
CASSATGQGTYEQYF
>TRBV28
CASEEKPGEQYF
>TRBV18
CASSQGARTEAFF
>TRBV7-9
CARRDRGTDTQYF
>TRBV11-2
CASSSIPLPNTEAFF
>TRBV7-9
CASSHTGLDEKLFF